Listed here are 6 T cell receptor beta chains from one sample, sequenced in a study of blood T cell repertoires in COVID-19 (dated by TCRdb to about 2020). Library method: the immunoSEQ multiplex PCR assay. What TCRdb holds here is the immuneACCESS table cut down to in-frame rearrangements. Part of the clones is not present; checked against another copy, under half of the missing clones reflect an unresolved V gene, and the others are unexplained. The sample table records some 250,000 clones; around 88% of these occur just once. The ten largest clones take up roughly 8.7% of the sample. The sequenced material came from peripheral blood. The receptors were gathered from a man aged 35 to 55 with active or convalescent COVID-19.

The chain's CDR3 is CASRPDRAYVYEQYF. CDR3 DNA: TGTGCCAGCAGACCAGACAGGGCGTATGTTTACGAGCAGTACTTC. The chain carries TRBV7-2 and TRBJ2-7; 7 positions agree with TRBD1. The CDR3 has 15 residues. The trim removed 6 bases at V and 4 bases at J, leaving 12 bases unmatched. CDR1 is SGHTA and CDR2 is FQGNSA in the germline V gene.

The CDR3 spells CASSQDPPRRGDEKLFF. The CDR3, as DNA: TGCGCCAGCAGCCAAGATCCCCCGAGGAGGGGTGACGAAAAACTGTTTTTT. This chain uses TRBV4-3 with TRBJ1-4; tentative D call: TRBD1 (5 bases). V lost 0 bases to trimming and J lost 8 bases, with 19 bases between them. CDR1 LGHNA and CDR2 YSLEER come from the germline V gene. The CDR3 consists of 17 residues.

The chain recombines TRBV19 with TRBJ1-1; TRBD1 might be the D (5 bases). CDR1 LNHDA and CDR2 SQIVND come from the germline V gene (reference sequence). The CDR3 contains 17 residues. Trimming left V 0 bases short and J 1 base short, with 15 bases between. The CDR3 loop is CASSIDARALRNTEAFF. The DNA for the CDR3 is TGTGCCAGTAGTATAGATGCCAGGGCATTAAGGAACACTGAAGCTTTCTTT.

This clone was seen once. The J gene is TRBJ2-1, the V gene TRBV19; D uncertain. Between the trimmed V and J ends, which lost 5 bases and 5 bases, there was a span of 19 bases. The CDR3 has 16 residues. Germline V gives CDR1 LNHDA, CDR2 SQIVND (reference sequence). The CDR3 bases are TGTGCCAGTAGTTCCGCTAGGCCCATAAACAACAATGAGCAGTTCTTC. This codes for CASSSARPINNNEQFF.

The rearrangement links TRBV7-8 to TRBJ1-5, with D perhaps TRBD1 (5 bases). V shed 2 bases and J shed 7 bases, with 9 bases lying between them. CDR3 length: 13 amino acids. Per germline, CDR1 SGHVS and CDR2 FQNEAQ. CDR3 in amino acids: CASSLTGDQPQHF. The CDR3 DNA follows: TGTGCCAGCAGCTTAACGGGGGACCAGCCCCAGCATTTT.

This clone was seen just once. The chain joins TRBV6-2 or TRBV6-3 to TRBJ2-2; 7 bases line up with TRBD1. J was trimmed by 0 bases and V by 5 bases; bases with no gene match: 6. CDR1 MNHEY and CDR2 SVGEGT come from the germline V gene. This CDR3 has 16 residues. CDR3 protein: CASSRPQGANTGELFF. CDR3 DNA sequence: TGTGCCAGCAGTCGCCCCCAGGGGGCGAACACCGGGGAGCTGTTTTTT.